This record concerns one TCR beta chain sequence. Its antigen is still unknown. The data originate from a study of T cells in Graves' hyperthyroidism and ophthalmopathy. Amplified TCR beta CDR3 regions derived from RNA transcripts. HTBI primers drove first-round RT-PCR of the TCR CDR3. From the multiplex PCR reads, TCRdb called clonotypes with MiXCR, one entry per CDR3 protein. This table has 550,000 to 650,000 distinct CDR3 sequences, approximately 15% appearing once. Broader study findings: Ophthalmopathy was separated from stable hyperthyroidism by a 13 V-J model. Researchers found most expanded thyroid clonotypes above 0.001 in blood as well. Model predictions of ophthalmopathy came a median 6.5 months before onset.

The CDR3 runs to 13 residues. The germline gives CDR1 DFQATT, CDR2 SNEGSKA (reference sequence). V gave up 5 bases and J gave up 7 bases; unmatched junction bases: 8. The sample was blood. This receptor was identified in a woman between 25 and 40 years old with Graves' hyperthyroidism that later progressed to Graves' ophthalmopathy. This rearrangement joins TRBV20-1 to TRBJ1-1; TRBD1 matches 9 bases. The chain's CDR3 is CSAPRDRAGEAFF. The CDR3 DNA reads TGCAGTGCTCCCAGGGACAGGGCTGGTGAAGCTTTCTTT.